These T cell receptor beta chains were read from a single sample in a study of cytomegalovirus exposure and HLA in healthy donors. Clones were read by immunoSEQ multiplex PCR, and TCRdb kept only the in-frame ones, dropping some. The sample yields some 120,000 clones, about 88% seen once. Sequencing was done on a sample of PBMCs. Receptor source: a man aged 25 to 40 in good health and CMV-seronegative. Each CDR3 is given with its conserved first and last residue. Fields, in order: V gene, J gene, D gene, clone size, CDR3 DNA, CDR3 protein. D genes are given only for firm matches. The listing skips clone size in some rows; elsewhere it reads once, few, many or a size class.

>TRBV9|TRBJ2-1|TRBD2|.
TGTGCCAGCAGCGTAAGGACTAGCAGTTACAATGAGCAGTTCTTC
CASSVRTSSYNEQFF
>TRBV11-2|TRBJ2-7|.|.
TGTGCCAGCAGCTTAGTAGGGCAGGGAGGCTACGAGCAGTACTTC
CASSLVGQGGYEQYF
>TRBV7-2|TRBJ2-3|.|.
TGTGCCAGCAGCTTAGATCTCGGGGTAACAGATACGCAGTATTTT
CASSLDLGVTDTQYF
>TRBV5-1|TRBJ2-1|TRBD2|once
TGCGCCAGCAGCTTACCTGGACTAGCGGGAGTGGATGAGCAGTTCTTC
CASSLPGLAGVDEQFF
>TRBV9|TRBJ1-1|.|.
TGTGCCAGCAGCGGCATTGGGGGGAGCACTGAAGCTTTCTTT
CASSGIGGSTEAFF
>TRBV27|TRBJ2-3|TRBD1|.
TGTGCCAGCAGTTTCATTGGCGGATCCCCAACAGGGGGCGCAACAGATACGCAGTATTTT
CASSFIGGSPTGGATDTQYF
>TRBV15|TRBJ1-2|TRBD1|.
TGTGCCACCAGCAGAGATCTAGAGACAGGGTATGGCTACACCTTC
CATSRDLETGYGYTF
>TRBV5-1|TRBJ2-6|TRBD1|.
TGCGCCAGCAGCCGGGACAGCTCTGGGGCCAACGTCCTGACTTTC
CASSRDSSGANVLTF
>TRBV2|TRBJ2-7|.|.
TGTGCCAGCAACGAAAGACTCCTTAGTAGCGAGCAGTACTTC
CASNERLLSSEQYF
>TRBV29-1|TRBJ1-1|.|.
TGCAGCGTTGAAGCCGGTCGGGGGGTGAACACTGAAGCTTTCTTT
CSVEAGRGVNTEAFF
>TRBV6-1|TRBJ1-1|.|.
TGTGCCAGCAGCGGATACAGGGACACTGAAGCTTTCTTT
CASSGYRDTEAFF
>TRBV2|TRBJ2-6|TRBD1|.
TGTGCCAGCAGCCGGACAGGGGTCGGGGCCAACGTCCTGACTTTC
CASSRTGVGANVLTF
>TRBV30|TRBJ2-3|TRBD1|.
TGTGCCTGGAGAGACGAGACAGGGTGGGTCACAGATACGCAGTATTTT
CAWRDETGWVTDTQYF
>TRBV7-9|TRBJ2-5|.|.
TGTGCCAGCAGCGTAGTTTATGAGACCCAGTACTTC
CASSVVYETQYF
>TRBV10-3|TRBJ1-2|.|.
TGTGCCAGCAGTCCCATCGGAGGAAGCTATGGCTACACCTTC
CASSPIGGSYGYTF
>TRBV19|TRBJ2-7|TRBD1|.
TGTGCCAGTAGCCCCATGGAGGGACAGGGGGACGAGCAGTACTTC
CASSPMEGQGDEQYF
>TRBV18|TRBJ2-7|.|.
TGTGCCAGCTCAACTGATCAGGTTTACGAGCAGTACTTC
CASSTDQVYEQYF
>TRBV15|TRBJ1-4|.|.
TGTGCCACCAGCAGAGCGGGAGTGGTCATCCCAACTAATGAAAAACTGTTTTTT
CATSRAGVVIPTNEKLFF
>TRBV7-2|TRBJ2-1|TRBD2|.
TGTGCCAGCAGCCCCTGGGGCCTAGCGGGAGGTTACAATGAGCAGTTCTTC
CASSPWGLAGGYNEQFF
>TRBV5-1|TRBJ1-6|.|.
TGCGCCAGCAGCTCCGGGGGGAGCTCCTATAATTCACCCCTCCACTTT
CASSSGGSSYNSPLHF
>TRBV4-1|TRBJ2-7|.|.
TGCGCCAGCAGCCCTGGGTCAGGGTCGGGTTACGAGCAGTACTTC
CASSPGSGSGYEQYF
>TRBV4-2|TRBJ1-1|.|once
TGTGCCAGCAGCCAAGTCCCTTATGAAGCTTTCTTT
CASSQVPYEAFF
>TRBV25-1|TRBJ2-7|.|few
TGTGCCAGCAGTGAACCCGGAGCCTACGAGCAGTACTTC
CASSEPGAYEQYF
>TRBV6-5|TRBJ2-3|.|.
TGTGCCAGCAGGGCTAGCGGCACAGATACGCAGTATTTT
CASRASGTDTQYF
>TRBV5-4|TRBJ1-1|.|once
TGTGCCAGCAGCTTGGCAGGGAACACTGAAGCTTTCTTT
CASSLAGNTEAFF
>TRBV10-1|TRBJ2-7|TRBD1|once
TGCGCCAGCAGTGAGGGACAGGAGTACGAGCAGTACTTC
CASSEGQEYEQYF
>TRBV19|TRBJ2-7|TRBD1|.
TGTGCCAGTAGCGGGACAGGGTACCGCGAGCAGTACTTC
CASSGTGYREQYF
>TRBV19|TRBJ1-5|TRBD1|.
TGTGCCAGTAGTGGCTGGGGCACAGGGGGCCCCGGTCAGCCCCAGCATTTT
CASSGWGTGGPGQPQHF
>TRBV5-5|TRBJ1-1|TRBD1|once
TGTGCCAGCAGGTTAAACCGGGACAGCTACACTGAAGCTTTCTTT
CASRLNRDSYTEAFF
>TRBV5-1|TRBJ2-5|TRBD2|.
TGCGCCAGCAGCTTGGGTCTAGCGGGAGTGGGGGAGACCCAGTACTTC
CASSLGLAGVGETQYF
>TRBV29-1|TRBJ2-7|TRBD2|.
TGCAGCGTGGGAGGGGACCGCGAGCAGTACTTC
CSVGGDREQYF
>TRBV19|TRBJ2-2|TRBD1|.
TGTGCCAGCCAGGGGGTCACCGGGGAGCTGTTTTTT
CASQGVTGELFF
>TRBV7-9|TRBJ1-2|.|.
TGTGCCAGCAGCTCAACAGGGATAGTCGTGACCTACACCTTC
CASSSTGIVVTYTF
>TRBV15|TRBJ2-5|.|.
TGTGCCACCAGCAGGGACAGCTCAGGGGCAGGAGAGACCCAGTACTTC
CATSRDSSGAGETQYF
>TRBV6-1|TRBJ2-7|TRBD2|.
TGTGCCAGCAGGGGACTAGCGGGAAACTACGAGCAGTACTTC
CASRGLAGNYEQYF
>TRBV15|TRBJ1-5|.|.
TGTGCCACCAGCAGAGATCGCAGGGGGCCCCAGCATTTT
CATSRDRRGPQHF
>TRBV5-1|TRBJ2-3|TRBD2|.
TGCGCCAGCAGTTCTCCCCTAGCGGGAAGAAGCACAGATACGCAGTATTTT
CASSSPLAGRSTDTQYF
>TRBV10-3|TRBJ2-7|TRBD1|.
TGTGCCATCAGTGTTAAAACAGGGGACCCAAGCTCCTACGAGCAGTACTTC
CAISVKTGDPSSYEQYF
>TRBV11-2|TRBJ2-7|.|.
TGTGCCAGCAGCGCTACGGGGGACAGTTATACCTACGAGCAGTACTTC
CASSATGDSYTYEQYF
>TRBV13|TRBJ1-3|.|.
TGTGCCAGCAGCGACAGAGGCTCAAGGCCTGGAAACACCATATATTTT
CASSDRGSRPGNTIYF
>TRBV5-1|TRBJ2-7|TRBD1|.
TGCGCCAGCAGCTTGAGGACAGGGGAAAGGTACGAGCAGTACTTC
CASSLRTGERYEQYF
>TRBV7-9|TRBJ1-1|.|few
TGTGCCAGCAGCCCCCCTGGTAGGGGAGGGCACACTGAAGCTTTCTTT
CASSPPGRGGHTEAFF
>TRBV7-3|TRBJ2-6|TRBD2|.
TGTGCCAGCAGCCAGCTAAGCGGGAGAGAGTACTCTGGGGCCAACGTCCTGACTTTC
CASSQLSGREYSGANVLTF
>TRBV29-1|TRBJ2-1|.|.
TGCAGCGTTGGGCGGAATGAGCAGTTCTTC
CSVGRNEQFF
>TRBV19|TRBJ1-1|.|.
TGTGCCAGTAGTATCTGGCAGGTCGAGATGAACACTGAAGCTTTCTTT
CASSIWQVEMNTEAFF
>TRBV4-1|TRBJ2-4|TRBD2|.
TGCGCCAGCAGCCAATCCACCGGACTAGCGGGAAACATTCAGTACTTC
CASSQSTGLAGNIQYF
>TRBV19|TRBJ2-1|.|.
TGTGCCAGTAGTTTCGCCCCAACTCATGAGCAGTTCTTC
CASSFAPTHEQFF
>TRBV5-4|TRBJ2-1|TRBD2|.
TGTGCCAGCAGCTTCGGACTAGCGGGAAACTATGAGCAGTTCTTC
CASSFGLAGNYEQFF
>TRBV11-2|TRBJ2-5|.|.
TGTGCCAGCAGCTTACTGAACACGGGAATGGGAGAGACCCAGTACTTC
CASSLLNTGMGETQYF
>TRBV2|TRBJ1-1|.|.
TGTGCCAGCAACCCCCGAGGGAGAAGGACTGAAGCTTTCTTT
CASNPRGRRTEAFF
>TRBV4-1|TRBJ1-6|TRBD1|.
TGCGCCAGCAGCCCGCCGACAGGGAGAGAGTCACCCCTCCACTTT
CASSPPTGRESPLHF
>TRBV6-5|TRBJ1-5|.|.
TGTGCCAGCAGTGGCTCACACAATCAGCCCCAGCATTTT
CASSGSHNQPQHF
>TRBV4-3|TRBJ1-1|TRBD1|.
TGCGCCAGCAGCCAGCAGACAGGGAGCACTGAAGCTTTCTTT
CASSQQTGSTEAFF
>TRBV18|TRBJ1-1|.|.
TGTGCCAGCTCACCTCGCAGGACTGAAGCTTTCTTT
CASSPRRTEAFF
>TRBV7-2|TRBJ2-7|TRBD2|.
TGTGCCAGCAGCTTAGATACTAGCGGACGGTACGAGCAGTACTTC
CASSLDTSGRYEQYF